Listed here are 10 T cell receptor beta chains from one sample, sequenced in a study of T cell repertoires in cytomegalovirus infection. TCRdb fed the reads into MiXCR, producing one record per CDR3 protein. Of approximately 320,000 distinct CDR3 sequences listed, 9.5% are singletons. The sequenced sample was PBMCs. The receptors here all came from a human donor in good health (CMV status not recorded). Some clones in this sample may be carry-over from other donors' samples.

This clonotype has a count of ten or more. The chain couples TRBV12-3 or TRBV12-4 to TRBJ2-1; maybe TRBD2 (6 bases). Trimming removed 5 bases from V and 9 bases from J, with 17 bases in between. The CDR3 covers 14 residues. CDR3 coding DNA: TGTGCCAGCAGTCCGACCCCGGGAGTTACTGAGCAGTTCTTC. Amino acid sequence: CASSPTPGVTEQFF.

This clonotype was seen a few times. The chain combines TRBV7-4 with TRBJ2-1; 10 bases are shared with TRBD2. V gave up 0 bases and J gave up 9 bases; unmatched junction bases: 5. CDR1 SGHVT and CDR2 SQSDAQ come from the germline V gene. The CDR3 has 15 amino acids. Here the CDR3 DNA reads TGTGCCAGCAGCTTAGCGCTAGCGGGAGATCGTGAGCAGTTCTTC. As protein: CASSLALAGDREQFF.

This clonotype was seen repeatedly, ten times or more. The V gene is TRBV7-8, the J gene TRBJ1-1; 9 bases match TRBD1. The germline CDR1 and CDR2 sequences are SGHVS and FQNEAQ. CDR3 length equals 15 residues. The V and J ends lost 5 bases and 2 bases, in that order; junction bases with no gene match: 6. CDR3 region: CASSVQGAGNTEAFF. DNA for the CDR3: TGTGCCAGCAGCGTACAGGGGGCAGGAAACACTGAAGCTTTCTTT.

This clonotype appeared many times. CDR3 in amino acids: CASSFGRGRSRGYTF. Written as DNA, the CDR3 is TGTGCCAGCAGTTTTGGCAGGGGGCGCAGCCGTGGCTACACCTTC. This rearrangement joins TRBV12-3 or TRBV12-4 to TRBJ1-2; TRBD1 aligns across 8 bases. There are 15 residues in the CDR3. Germline trimming cut 3 bases from V and 7 bases from J; bases unmatched to any gene: 10.

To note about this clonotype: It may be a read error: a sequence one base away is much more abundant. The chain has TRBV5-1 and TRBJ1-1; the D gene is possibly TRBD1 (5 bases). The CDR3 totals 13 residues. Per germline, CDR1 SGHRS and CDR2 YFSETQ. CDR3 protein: CASSLSGIAEASF. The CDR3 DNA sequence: TGCGCCAGCAGCTTGTCAGGGATCGCTGAAGCTTCCTTT.

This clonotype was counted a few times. CDR3 DNA sequence: TGTGCCAGCAGCGACAGGGGCTATGGCTACACCTTC. Translation gives CASSDRGYGYTF. The chain combines TRBV12-3 or TRBV12-4 with TRBJ1-2; 8 bases match TRBD1. The CDR3 runs 12 residues. V lost 6 bases, J lost 4 bases, and 1 base stayed unmatched.

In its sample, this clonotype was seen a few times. The chain's CDR3 is CASSQASGDTDTQYF. CDR3 bases: TGTGCCAGCAGCCAAGCTAGCGGGGACACAGATACGCAGTATTTT. This sequence joins TRBV4-2 and TRBJ2-3; 9 nucleotides match TRBD2. From germline, CDR1 is LGHNA and CDR2 YNFKEQ. CDR3 length: 15 residues. V was pared by 1 base and J by 2 bases, with 1 base of the junction left unmatched.

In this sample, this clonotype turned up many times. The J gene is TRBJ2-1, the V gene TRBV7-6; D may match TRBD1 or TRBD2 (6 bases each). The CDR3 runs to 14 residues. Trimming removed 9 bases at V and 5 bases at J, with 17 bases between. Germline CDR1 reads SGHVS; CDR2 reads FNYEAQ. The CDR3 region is CASQRGVTNNEQFF. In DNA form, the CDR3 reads TGTGCCAGTCAGAGGGGGGTCACGAACAATGAGCAGTTCTTC.

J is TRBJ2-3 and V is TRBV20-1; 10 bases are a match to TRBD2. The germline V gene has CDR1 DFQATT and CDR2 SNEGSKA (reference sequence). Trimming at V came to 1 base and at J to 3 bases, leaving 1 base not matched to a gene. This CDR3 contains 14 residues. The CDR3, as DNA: TGCAGTGCTAGAGCTAGCGGGAGAACAGATACGCAGTATTTT. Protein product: CSARASGRTDTQYF.

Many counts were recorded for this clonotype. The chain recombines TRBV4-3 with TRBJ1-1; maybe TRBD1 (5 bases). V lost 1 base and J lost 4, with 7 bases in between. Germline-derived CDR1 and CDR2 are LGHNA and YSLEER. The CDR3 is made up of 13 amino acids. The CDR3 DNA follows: TGCGCCAGCAGCCAAGCGGGGGTCACTGAAGCTTTCTTT. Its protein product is CASSQAGVTEAFF.